The clone carrying this T cell receptor beta chain was observed a handful of times. Its specificity is not known. A second PCR of about 6 to 11 cycles used a sample-barcoded 5' primer and a J-beta primer mix. TCRdb used MiXCR to reprocess the 5' RACE reads, holding one entry per CDR3 protein. The sample shows some 710,000 distinct CDR3 sequences, 20% to 25% of them seen only once. This CDR3 contains 18 residues. Looked up from germline, CDR1 is MDHEN and CDR2 is SYDVKM. With 6 bases clipped from V and 2 bases from J, the junction kept 12 bases outside the gene matches. Healthy Caucasian individuals from Russia aged about 6 to 90 served as donors. Every sample gave at least 5 micrograms of total RNA when it was extracted. This entry comes from a study of blood T cells in healthy people across ages. Study in general: Template switching recovered approximately one barcoded beta molecule for every two T cells. Regarding the study as a whole: CMV status of donors was not determined, possibly confounding expanded clonotype changes.

What was sequenced was blood. This TCR came from an older man in good health. V and J are TRBV28 and TRBJ2-1; TRBD2 aligns across 11 bases. CDR3 in DNA: TGTGCCAGCAGGTACACTAGCGGGGGACGAAGCGCCTACAATGAGCAGTTCTTC. Protein product: CASRYTSGGRSAYNEQFF.